This T cell receptor beta chain was sequenced for a study of shared T cell receptors in the human thymus. The protocol was immunoSEQ multiplex PCR, while the TCRdb copy is restricted to in-frame clones and leaves out a portion. The sample lists over 650,000 clones; 80% to 90% were seen once. This CDR3 is built from 17 residues. The V and J ends lost 6 bases and 8 bases respectively, with 25 bases between them. Germline CDR1 SGHAT, CDR2 FQNNGV. These data also featured in a second study, about human thymus T cells. Per that study: Corrective cardiac operations yielded the resected thymus tissue. Thymic repertoires from unrelated individuals overlapped highly, related research reported.

The sequence was collected from a boy under two years old with a congenital heart defect. This chain connects TRBV11-2 to TRBJ2-2; D call uncertain. The sample was thymocytes. The DNA for the CDR3 is TGTGCCAGCAGGTCAACGCGGCCCTTTCCCAATCCGGGGGAGCTGTTTTTT. Translation gives CASRSTRPFPNPGELFF.